Reported below is one T cell receptor (beta chain). This record comes from a study of T cell changes during pregnancy in multiple sclerosis. Here immunoSEQ multiplex PCR was the method, and the copy in TCRdb shows in-frame clones only, minus some. The sample includes about 30,000 clones, 80% to 90% seen only once; the top ten take about 6.9%. J was trimmed by 5 bases and V by 4 bases; bases with no gene match: 14. From germline, CDR1 is SGDLS and CDR2 YYNGEE. The CDR3 is 16 amino acids. This TCR was sampled from a female donor with multiple sclerosis, enrolled in a pregnancy study. The chain combines TRBV9 with TRBJ2-5; 7 nucleotides match TRBD1. Sequences were derived from CD8+ T cells from peripheral blood mononuclear cells, sampled in the second trimester of pregnancy. The CDR3 reads CASSPSTGELLETQYF. In DNA, the CDR3 is TGTGCCAGCAGCCCGTCCACAGGGGAGTTGCTGGAGACCCAGTACTTC.